The next 32 T cell receptor beta chains were all read from a single sample in a study of vaccination and CD4 T cells after COVID-19. Oncomine TCR Beta short-read sequencing was applied to DNA from cultured CD4+ T cells. TCRdb recomputed calls from the PCR reads with MiXCR, one row per CDR3 protein. The table lists some 18,000 distinct CDR3 sequences, 43% of them singletons. No antigen is known for these receptors. Indicated treatment: approximately nine-day PBMC culture with coronavirus spike peptide pools or control peptides (ViraFEST assay). The source was CD4+ T cells from blood, cultured in vitro, collected after SARS-CoV-2 vaccination. These receptor sequences come from a human donor who had recovered from COVID-19.

The chain carries TRBV12-3 or TRBV12-4 and TRBJ2-6; possible D gene TRBD2, 5 bases. Trimming pared 2 bases from V and 2 bases from J, leaving 7 bases between. The length of the CDR3 is 15 residues. The CDR3: CASSLRGAGANVLTF. The CDR3 DNA reads as TGTGCCAGCAGTTTACGGGGTGCTGGGGCCAACGTCCTGACTTTC.

By proportion, this clonotype is medium-sized (0.01 to 0.1%). This chain joins TRBV7-9 and TRBJ2-7, with 8 bases identical to TRBD2. The CDR3 covers 14 residues. V shed 5 bases and J 3 bases; nucleotides not matched to a gene: 6. Germline lookup yields CDR1 SEHNR and CDR2 FQNEAQ (reference sequence). The CDR3 here is CASSREGGFYEQYF. CDR3 DNA: TGTGCCAGCAGCCGGGAGGGCGGATTCTACGAGCAGTACTTC. The full variable domain, in which reference TRBV7-9 and TRBJ2-7 provide the parts outside the CDR3, is DTGVSQNPRHKITKRGQNVTFRCDPISEHNRLYWYRQTLGQGPEFLTYFQNEAQLEKSRLLSDRFSAERPKGSFSTLEIQRTEQGDSAMYLCASSREGGFYEQYFGPGTRLTVT.

This chain connects TRBV2 to TRBJ1-2; D unresolved. Germline V gene sequence: CDR1 SNHLY, CDR2 FYNNEI. CDR3 length: 14 amino acids. Between the trimmed V and J ends, which lost 8 bases and 2 bases, there was a span of 15 bases. The CDR3 protein is CASRSDGRNYGYTF. CDR3 DNA sequence: TGTGCCAGCCGGTCGGACGGCCGAAACTATGGCTACACCTTC. The entire variable domain, with the rest obtained from reference TRBV2 and TRBJ1-2, is as follows: EPEVTQTPSHQVTQMGQEVILRCVPISNHLYFYWYRQILGQKVEFLVSFYNNEISEKSEIFDDQFSVERPDGSNFTLKIRSTKLEDSAMYFCASRSDGRNYGYTFGSGTRLTVV.

V and J are TRBV19 and TRBJ1-1; unclear D gene. The CDR3 runs 12 residues. Germline V lookup: CDR1 LNHDA, CDR2 SQIVND (reference sequence). The germline V and J ends were trimmed by 3 bases and 7 bases, with 9 bases remaining between them. The CDR3 region has the DNA TGTGCCAGTAGTATTCCAATGCATGAAGCTTTCTTT. Translating gives CASSIPMHEAFF.

The chain uses TRBV6-1 and TRBJ1-1; 9 nucleotides line up with TRBD1. Trimming removed 0 bases from V and 1 base from J; junction bases left unmatched: 9. Germline V gene data show CDR1 as MNHNS and CDR2 as SASEGT. The CDR3 is made up of 18 amino acids. In DNA form, the CDR3 reads TGTGCCAGCAGTGAAGCGAACCACCTGGGACAGGGGAACACTGAAGCTTTCTTT. Translation: CASSEANHLGQGNTEAFF.

This clonotype has a handful of counts. The DNA is left out, because the CDR3 cannot be placed on it with certainty; the CDR3 is given as TCRdb lists it. The rearrangement joins TRBV20-1 to TRBJ2-3; the tabulated D call, TRBD1, remains unverified against the DNA. Including both end residues, the CDR3 is 16 amino acids long. From germline, CDR1 is DFQATT and CDR2 SNEGSKA (reference sequence). The CDR3 sequence is CSARDSGRAGTDTQYF.

The chain carries TRBV20-1 and TRBJ2-5, with D perhaps matching TRBD1 (6 bases). Germline V CDR1 and CDR2: DFQATT, SNEGSKA (reference sequence). The CDR3 is made up of 12 amino acids. V gave up 2 bases and J gave up 4 bases, with 8 bases separating them. CDR3 nucleotides: TGCAGTGCTAGAAGCAGGGGAGAGACCCAGTACTTC. Amino acids: CSARSRGETQYF.

Of note for this clonotype: A read error is possible here, since a much larger clone lies one base away. As the CDR3 is not closed by the conserved phenylalanine or tryptophan, this likely results from a read error. The chain employs TRBV6-1 and TRBJ1-5; TRBD1 is a possible D gene (5 bases). CDR1 is MNHNS and CDR2 is SASEGT in the germline V gene. This CDR3 comprises 13 residues. Trimming pared 6 bases from V and 2 bases from J, leaving 8 bases between. Written as DNA, the CDR3 is TGTGCCAGCAGAGGGACTGGCAATCAGCCCCAGCATTTA. Protein sequence: CASRGTGNQPQHL.

This clonotype appeared a few times. The V gene is TRBV7-9, the J gene TRBJ1-2, with D uncertain. Trimming removed 1 base from V and 4 bases from J, with 7 bases in between. This CDR3 has 13 residues. Germline assignment: CDR1 SEHNR and CDR2 FQNEAQ (reference sequence). CDR3 region: CASSLDGSYGYTF. CDR3 DNA: TGTGCCAGCAGCTTAGATGGAAGCTATGGCTACACCTTC. The whole variable domain, remainder taken from reference TRBV7-9 and TRBJ1-2, is DTGVSQNPRHKITKRGQNVTFRCDPISEHNRLYWYRQTLGQGPEFLTYFQNEAQLEKSRLLSDRFSAERPKGSFSTLEIQRTEQGDSAMYLCASSLDGSYGYTFGSGTRLTVV.

The CDR3 is CASSPESYEQYF. CDR3 bases: TGTGCCAGCTCACCCGAGTCCTACGAGCAGTACTTC. The chain carries TRBV18 and TRBJ2-7; the D is unclear. This CDR3 has 12 residues. CDR1 and CDR2 from the germline V gene are KGHSH and LQKENI. V was clipped by 3 bases and J by 1 base, with 4 bases between them.

This chain uses TRBV19 with TRBJ1-5; possible D gene TRBD1, 5 bases. Trimming removed 7 bases at V and 1 base at J, with 11 bases between. The CDR3 loop spans 14 amino acids. The V gene's germline CDR1 is LNHDA and CDR2 SQIVND (reference sequence). CDR3 nucleotide sequence: TGTGCCAGTATTGGACAAGCAAGCAATCAGCCCCAGCATTTT. Its translation is CASIGQASNQPQHF.

This chain connects TRBV10-3 to TRBJ2-7; the D gene is possibly TRBD1 (6 bases). Trimming shortened V by 8 bases and J by 6 bases, and 14 bases separated the two germline ends. CDR3 length: 12 amino acids. Germline CDR1 reads ENHRY; CDR2 reads SYGVKD. The CDR3 nucleotides read TGTGCCATCGCGCCGGGACAAGGCGAGCAGTACTTC. Translating gives CAIAPGQGEQYF.

The chain is built from TRBV19 and TRBJ1-2; D is unclear. This CDR3 is 14 amino acids long. Germline CDR1 LNHDA, CDR2 SQIVND (reference sequence). Trimming removed 4 bases at V and 4 bases at J, with 13 bases between. The CDR3 nucleotides are TGTGCCAGTAGTAGTAACAGCAATGCCTATGGCTACACCTTC. This sequence encodes CASSSNSNAYGYTF.

By share of the sample, this clonotype is medium-sized. The chain recombines TRBV20-1 with TRBJ2-1, with 8 positions matching TRBD2. The CDR3 runs 15 residues. In germline, CDR1 is DFQATT, CDR2 SNEGSKA (reference sequence). Unmatched junction bases numbered 9, after V lost 3 bases and J lost 5 bases. CDR3 in DNA: TGCAGTGCTAGCGGGACTAGTCCTTTAAACAATGAGCAGTTCTTC. Translated: CSASGTSPLNNEQFF.

Of note for this clonotype: No conserved phenylalanine or tryptophan is present at the end of the CDR3, so a read error is the likely explanation. Because the CDR3's place on the DNA is in doubt, the DNA is left out and the CDR3 is given as listed by TCRdb. V usage is TRBV21-1 and J usage is TRBJ2-1; the table names TRBD1, a call not compared with the DNA. TRBV21-1 is shown as a pseudogene. Termini included, the CDR3 measures 10 amino acids. The CDR3 here is CASNLGPKGV.

This chain joins TRBV6-1 and TRBJ2-7; 13 bases align to TRBD2. Losses at the gene ends were 4 bases for V and 4 bases for J; bases not matched to a gene: 7. Looked up from germline, CDR1 is MNHNS and CDR2 is SASEGT. The CDR3 contains 16 residues. The chain's CDR3 is CASSGRTSGRIYEQYF. CDR3 coding DNA: TGTGCCAGCAGTGGACGGACTAGCGGGAGAATATACGAGCAGTACTTC.

This clonotype was counted between two and nine times. The genes are TRBV20-1 and TRBJ2-7, with no clear D. CDR1 is DFQATT and CDR2 is SNEGSKA in the germline V gene (reference sequence). The CDR3 length is 11 residues. Between the trimmed V and J ends, which lost 1 base and 2 bases, there was a span of 3 bases. CDR3 in DNA: TGCAGTGCTAGAGCCCCCTACGAGCAGTACTTC. Encoded protein: CSARAPYEQYF.

The genes are TRBV7-3 and TRBJ2-1; TRBD2 agrees at 7 bases. Per the germline V gene, CDR1 is SGHTA and CDR2 is FQGTGA. CDR3 length: 15 residues. Trimming removed 2 bases from V and 3 bases from J; junction bases left unmatched: 4. The CDR3 sequence is CASSLGDYRYNEQFF. In DNA, the CDR3 is TGTGCCAGCAGCTTAGGGGACTACCGCTACAATGAGCAGTTCTTC.

In its sample, this clonotype was seen a few times. The CDR3 sequence is CATSRTLAGAESDTQYF. The CDR3 coding sequence is TGTGCCACCAGCAGAACACTAGCGGGAGCGGAATCAGATACGCAGTATTTT. The V and J genes are TRBV15 and TRBJ2-3, with 11 bases fitting TRBD2. V was clipped by 2 bases and J by 4 bases; unmatched bases: 8. The CDR3 consists of 17 residues. Germline lookup yields CDR1 LNHNV and CDR2 YYDKDF (reference sequence).

This clonotype was counted only a few times. The chain joins TRBV15 to TRBJ1-2, with D unclear. The CDR3 extends over 15 amino acids. Trimming took 1 base from V and 8 from J, leaving 17 bases between them. The germline V gene encodes CDR1 LNHNV and CDR2 YYDKDF (reference sequence). Here the CDR3 DNA reads TGTGCCACCAGCAGAGTTCGGACGGGAAACAGAGGCTACACCTTC. It is translated as CATSRVRTGNRGYTF.

This clonotype was seen a handful of times. V is TRBV20-1 and J is TRBJ2-7, with 10 bases aligning to TRBD2. Germline V CDR1 and CDR2: DFQATT, SNEGSKA (reference sequence). This CDR3 spans 14 amino acids. Losses at the gene ends were 2 bases for V and 4 bases for J; bases not matched to a gene: 5. The CDR3 DNA is TGCAGTGCTAGATCTCCTAGCGGGAGTTACGAGCAGTACTTC. This encodes CSARSPSGSYEQYF.

This clonotype rates as medium-sized (0.01 to 0.1%). This chain links TRBV5-1 with TRBJ2-5; D is unresolved. The germline CDR1 and CDR2 sequences are SGHRS and YFSETQ. The CDR3 is made up of 14 amino acids. The V and J ends lost 1 base and 1 base respectively, with 8 bases between them. CDR3: CASSLTAAQETQYF. The CDR3 DNA sequence: TGCGCCAGCAGCTTGACCGCCGCCCAAGAGACCCAGTACTTC.

This chain uses TRBV7-9 with TRBJ2-2, with 7 positions matching TRBD1. With 6 bases clipped from V and 5 bases from J, the junction kept 9 bases outside the gene matches. The CDR3 is 15 residues long. Germline loops: CDR1 SEHNR, CDR2 FQNEAQ (reference sequence). The CDR3 sequence: CASSYRQGTTGELFF. The CDR3, as DNA: TGTGCCAGCAGTTACAGACAGGGTACAACCGGGGAGCTGTTTTTT.

The rearrangement joins TRBV15 to TRBJ2-1, with D perhaps TRBD2 (7 bases). The CDR3 extends over 18 amino acids. The V and J ends lost 5 bases and 1 base respectively, with 21 bases between them. CDR1 LNHNV and CDR2 YYDKDF come from the germline V gene (reference sequence). The CDR3 DNA is TGTGCCACCAGCCGCGGGGGCGGGGCTGCCCCATCCTACAATGAGCAGTTCTTC. Translation gives CATSRGGGAAPSYNEQFF.

The rearrangement links TRBV18 to TRBJ1-1, with D hard to call. The CDR3 consists of 13 residues. Germline CDR1 KGHSH, CDR2 LQKENI. Trimming took 3 bases from V and 2 from J, leaving 7 bases between them. The CDR3 loop reads CASSPTENTEAFF. In DNA, the CDR3 is TGTGCCAGCTCACCTACAGAAAACACTGAAGCTTTCTTT. Full variable domain (rest looked up from reference TRBV18 and TRBJ1-1): NAGVMQNPRHLVRRRGQEARLRCSPMKGHSHVYWYRQLPEEGLKFMVYLQKENIIDESGMPKERFSAEFPKEGPSILRIQQVVRGDSAAYFCASSPTENTEAFFGQGTRLTVV.

The J gene is TRBJ2-3, the V gene TRBV19; 7 positions agree with TRBD2. The germline V gene has CDR1 LNHDA and CDR2 SQIVND (reference sequence). Germline trimming cut 7 bases from V and 0 bases from J; bases unmatched to any gene: 4. The CDR3 consists of 14 residues. Written as DNA, the CDR3 is TGTGCCAGTAATCGGGGAGGGAGCACAGATACGCAGTATTTT. Translation: CASNRGGSTDTQYF.

The chain is built from TRBV25-1 and TRBJ1-5; D unresolved. CDR3 length equals 12 residues. Trimming removed 3 bases from V and 5 bases from J, with 5 bases in between. Germline CDR1 and CDR2: MGHDK and SYGVNS. CDR3 loop: CASSDSDQPQHF. CDR3 in DNA: TGTGCCAGCAGTGATTCGGATCAGCCCCAGCATTTT. The entire variable domain, with the rest obtained from reference TRBV25-1 and TRBJ1-5, is as follows: EADIYQTPRYLVIGTGKKITLECSQTMGHDKMYWYQQDPGMELHLIHYSYGVNSTEKGDLSSESTVSRIRTEHFPLTLESARPSHTSQYLCASSDSDQPQHFGDGTRLSIL.

This chain connects TRBV24-1 to TRBJ2-5; possibly TRBD2 for D (5 bases). The ends were cut back, 3 bases at V and 4 bases at J, with 14 bases in the middle. Germline CDR1 and CDR2: KGHDR and SFDVKD. The CDR3 is made up of 15 amino acids. The CDR3 bases are TGTGCCACCAGTGATCCTGGCTCGGCGGGAGAGACCCAGTACTTC. Translated, it gives CATSDPGSAGETQYF.

This clonotype was detected only once. V and J are TRBV7-9 and TRBJ2-7, with TRBD2 identical over 9 bases. The CDR3 loop spans 16 amino acids. The V and J ends lost 4 bases and 6 bases, in that order; junction bases with no gene match: 13. CDR1 is SEHNR and CDR2 is FQNEAQ in the germline V gene (reference sequence). In DNA form, the CDR3 reads TGTGCCAGCAGCTCCCCCGGGGGAGCGGGAGGTGGCGAGCAGTACTTC. It specifies CASSSPGGAGGGEQYF.

In the case of this clonotype: This likely comes from a read error, as the CDR3 has no conserved phenylalanine or tryptophan at its end. V usage is TRBV7-8 and J usage is TRBJ2-5, with D unclear. V was clipped by 5 bases and J by 7 bases, with 11 bases between them. The CDR3 loop spans 12 amino acids. Looked up from germline, CDR1 is SGHVS and CDR2 is FQNEAQ. The CDR3 nucleotides are TGTGCCAGCAGCGGAGATACGGGGACCCAGTACCTC. It yields the protein CASSGDTGTQYL.

The chain employs TRBV7-3 and TRBJ2-5; D call uncertain. The ends were cut back, 2 bases at V and 4 bases at J, with 11 bases in the middle. In germline, CDR1 is SGHTA, CDR2 FQGTGA. The CDR3 consists of 14 residues. CDR3 DNA sequence: TGTGCCAGCAGCTTATATGGCGCAGCAGAGACCCAGTACTTC. Residues: CASSLYGAAETQYF.

This clonotype was counted a few times. J is TRBJ1-5 and V is TRBV6-1, with D tentatively TRBD1 (5 bases). Germline V CDR1 and CDR2: MNHNS, SASEGT. V lost 6 bases and J 1 base, leaving 16 bases between the germline ends. This CDR3 comprises 16 residues. DNA for the CDR3: TGTGCCAGCAGGAGGGGTCGGGGGGAGAGCAATCAGCCCCAGCATTTT. It specifies CASRRGRGESNQPQHF.